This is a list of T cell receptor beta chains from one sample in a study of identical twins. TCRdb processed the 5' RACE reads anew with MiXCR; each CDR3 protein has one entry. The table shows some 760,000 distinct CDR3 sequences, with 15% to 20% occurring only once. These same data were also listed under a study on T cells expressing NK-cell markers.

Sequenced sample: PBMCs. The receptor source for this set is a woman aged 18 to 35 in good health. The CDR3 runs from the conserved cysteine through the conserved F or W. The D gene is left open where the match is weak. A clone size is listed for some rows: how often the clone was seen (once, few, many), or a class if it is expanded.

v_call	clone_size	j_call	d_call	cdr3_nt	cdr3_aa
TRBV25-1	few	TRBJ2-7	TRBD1	TGTGCCAGCAGTGATATGGGGACAGGGGGTTACGAGCAGTACTTC	CASSDMGTGGYEQYF
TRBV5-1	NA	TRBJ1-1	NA	TGCGCCAGCAGCCCGGTGACGGGGCTGAACACTGAAGCTTTCTTT	CASSPVTGLNTEAFF
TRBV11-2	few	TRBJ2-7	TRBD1	TGTGCCAGCAGCTTAGCCCCGGACAGGCCCTACGAGCAGTACTTC	CASSLAPDRPYEQYF
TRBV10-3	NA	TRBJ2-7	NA	TGTGCCATCAGTGAGGGGACACCCAACTTCGGGCAGTACTTC	CAISEGTPNFGQYF
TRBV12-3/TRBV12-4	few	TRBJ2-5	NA	TGTGCCAGCAGCGGATTCGACGGGGCAGAGACCCAGTACTTC	CASSGFDGAETQYF
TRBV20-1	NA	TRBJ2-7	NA	TGCAGTGCTAGCCAACAGGATGAGCAGTACTTC	CSASQQDEQYF
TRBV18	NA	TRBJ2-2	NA	TGTGCCAGCTCACCAGCTCTTGGGGCCGGGGAGCTGTTTTTT	CASSPALGAGELFF
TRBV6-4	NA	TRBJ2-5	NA	TGTGCCAGCAGTGAACAGCAAGAGACCCAGTACTTC	CASSEQQETQYF
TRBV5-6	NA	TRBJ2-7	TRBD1	TGTGCCAGCAGCTTGGGGGACAGGGACTACGAGCAGTACTTC	CASSLGDRDYEQYF
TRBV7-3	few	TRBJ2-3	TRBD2	TGTGCCAGCAGCCAAAGATCACTGCGGGGGGGAGATACGCAGTATTTT	CASSQRSLRGGDTQYF
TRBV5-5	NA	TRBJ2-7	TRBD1	TGTGCCAGCAGCTTGTGGGACAGGGACTACGAGCAGTACTTC	CASSLWDRDYEQYF
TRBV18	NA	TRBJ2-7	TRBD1	TGTGCCAGCTCACCACCGGGACAGGGAAGAATCTACGAGCAGTACTTC	CASSPPGQGRIYEQYF
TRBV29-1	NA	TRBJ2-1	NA	TGCAGCGTTAGGGAGATAAGGGGGACTGAGCAGTTCTTC	CSVREIRGTEQFF
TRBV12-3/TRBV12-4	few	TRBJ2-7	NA	TGTGCCAGCAGTTTAATAATTACGGAGCAGTACTTC	CASSLIITEQYF
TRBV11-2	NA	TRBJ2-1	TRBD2	TGTGCCAGCAGCTCTCCGAGGACTAGCGGGAGGGCACTCTACAATGAGCAGTTCTTC	CASSSPRTSGRALYNEQFF
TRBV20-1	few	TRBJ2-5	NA	TGCAGTGCTCAAGGGCCTAGCACCAGATTCGAGACCCAGTACTTC	CSAQGPSTRFETQYF
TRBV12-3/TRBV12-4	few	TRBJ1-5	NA	TGTGCCAGCAGCATTATGGAGGGCCGGGGTCAGCCCCAGCATTTT	CASSIMEGRGQPQHF
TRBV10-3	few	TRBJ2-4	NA	TGTGCCATCGCCAGGGAAGAGGCCAAAAACATTCAGTACTTC	CAIAREEAKNIQYF
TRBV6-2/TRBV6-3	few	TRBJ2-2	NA	TGTGCCAGCAGTTACTGGAGCGGAGCGAACACCGGGGAGCTGTTTTTT	CASSYWSGANTGELFF
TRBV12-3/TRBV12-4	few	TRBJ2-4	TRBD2	TGTGCCAGCAGTTTAGGCGGGAGGTTTGACATTCAGTACTTC	CASSLGGRFDIQYF
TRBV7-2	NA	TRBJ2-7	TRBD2	TGTGCCAGCAGCGGCCTGAGCGGGAGGGCCAGGTACGAGCAGTACTTC	CASSGLSGRARYEQYF
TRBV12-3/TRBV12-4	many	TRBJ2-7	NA	TGTGCCAGCAGCCTGGCCCTCGAGCAGTACTTC	CASSLALEQYF
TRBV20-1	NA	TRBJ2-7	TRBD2	TGCAGTGCTAGTCTAGCGGGACTCGAGCAGTACTTC	CSASLAGLEQYF
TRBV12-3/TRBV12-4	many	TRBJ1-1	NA	TGTGCCAGCAGCCCGGGACGGAGGAACACTGAAGCTTTCTTT	CASSPGRRNTEAFF
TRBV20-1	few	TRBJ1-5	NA	TGCAGTGCTACACGTTTCGGCTCCCCCTACAATCAGCCCCAGCATTTT	CSATRFGSPYNQPQHF
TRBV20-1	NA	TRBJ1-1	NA	TGCAGTGCTAGACAGGGGAACGTAGTTGGACCTGAAGCTTTCTTT	CSARQGNVVGPEAFF